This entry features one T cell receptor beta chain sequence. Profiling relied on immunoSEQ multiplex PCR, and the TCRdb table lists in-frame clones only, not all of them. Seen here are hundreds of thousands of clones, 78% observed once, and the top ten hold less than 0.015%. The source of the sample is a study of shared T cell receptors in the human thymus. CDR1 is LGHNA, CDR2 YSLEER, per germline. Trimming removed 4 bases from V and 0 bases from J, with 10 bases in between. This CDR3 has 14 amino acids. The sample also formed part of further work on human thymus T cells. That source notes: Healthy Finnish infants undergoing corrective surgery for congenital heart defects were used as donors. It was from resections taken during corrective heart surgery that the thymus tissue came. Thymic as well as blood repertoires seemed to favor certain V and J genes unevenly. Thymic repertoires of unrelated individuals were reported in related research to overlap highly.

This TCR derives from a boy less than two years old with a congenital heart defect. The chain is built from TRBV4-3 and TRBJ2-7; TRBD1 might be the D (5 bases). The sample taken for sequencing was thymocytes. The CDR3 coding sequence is TGCGCCAGCAGCCCCCGACAGACCTCCTACGAGCAGTACTTC. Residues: CASSPRQTSYEQYF.